This TCR beta chain is from a study of T cells expressing NK-cell markers. Study-wide results and limits: Leadership of the CD3+CD56-NKG2C+ fraction also belonged to these clonotypes in a handful of donors.

The CDR3 consists of 14 residues. CDR1 and CDR2 (germline): SGDLS, YYNGEE. To note about this clonotype: Its target is unknown.

Scientists made TCR beta cDNA using 5'RACE template switching with UMIs. No DNA is given; TCRdb re-called the 5' RACE reads and lists each CDR3 protein once. Recorded here are over 150,000 distinct CDR3 sequences; the top ten clones represent 20% to 25%. This clonotype originated in a man aged 18 to 69 in good health. This chain connects TRBV9 to TRBJ2-2; the D gene TCRdb calls, TRBD1, cannot be checked with no DNA. Sequenced: blood T cells: a sorted CD56 or NKG2C T cell subset, CD4+ or CD8+ T cells, or bulk PBMC T cells (not recorded which). CDR3 sequence reads: CASNPGVGTGELFF.